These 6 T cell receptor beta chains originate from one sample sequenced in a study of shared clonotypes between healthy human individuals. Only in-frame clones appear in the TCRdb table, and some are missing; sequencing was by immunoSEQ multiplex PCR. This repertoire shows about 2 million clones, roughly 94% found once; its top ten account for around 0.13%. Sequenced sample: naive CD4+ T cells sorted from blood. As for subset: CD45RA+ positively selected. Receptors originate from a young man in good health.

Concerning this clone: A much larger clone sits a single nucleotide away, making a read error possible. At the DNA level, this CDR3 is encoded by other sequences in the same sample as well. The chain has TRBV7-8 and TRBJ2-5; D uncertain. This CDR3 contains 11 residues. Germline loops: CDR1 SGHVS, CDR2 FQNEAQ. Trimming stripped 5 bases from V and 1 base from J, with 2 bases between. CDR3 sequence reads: CASSPQETQYF. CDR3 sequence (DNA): TGTGCCAGCAGCCCCCAAGAGACCCAGTACTTC.

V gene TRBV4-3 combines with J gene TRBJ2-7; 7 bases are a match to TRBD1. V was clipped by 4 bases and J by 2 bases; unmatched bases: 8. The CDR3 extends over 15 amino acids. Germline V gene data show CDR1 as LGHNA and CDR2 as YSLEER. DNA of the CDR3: TGCGCCAGCAGCCTTGACAGGGCCACTACCTACGAGCAGTACTTC. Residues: CASSLDRATTYEQYF.

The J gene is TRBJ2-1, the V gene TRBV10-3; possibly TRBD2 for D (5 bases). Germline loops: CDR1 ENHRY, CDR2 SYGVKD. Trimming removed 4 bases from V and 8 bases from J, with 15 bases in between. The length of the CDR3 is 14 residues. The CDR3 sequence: CAISGTSTSDEQFF. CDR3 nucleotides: TGTGCCATCAGTGGAACTAGTACCAGTGATGAGCAGTTCTTC.

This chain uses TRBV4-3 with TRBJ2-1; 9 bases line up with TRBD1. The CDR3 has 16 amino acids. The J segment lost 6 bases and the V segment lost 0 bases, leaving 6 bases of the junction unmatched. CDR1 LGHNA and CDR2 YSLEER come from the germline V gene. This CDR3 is CASSQDRGTGTNEQFF. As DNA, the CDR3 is TGCGCCAGCAGCCAAGATAGGGGGACAGGGACCAATGAGCAGTTCTTC.

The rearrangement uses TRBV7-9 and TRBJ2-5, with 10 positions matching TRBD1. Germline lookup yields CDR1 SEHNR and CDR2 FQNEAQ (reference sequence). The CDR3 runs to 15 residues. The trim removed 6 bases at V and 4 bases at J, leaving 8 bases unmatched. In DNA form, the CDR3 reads TGTGCCAGCAGGAAGGGGACAGGGGTACGAGAGACCCAGTACTTC. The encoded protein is CASRKGTGVRETQYF.

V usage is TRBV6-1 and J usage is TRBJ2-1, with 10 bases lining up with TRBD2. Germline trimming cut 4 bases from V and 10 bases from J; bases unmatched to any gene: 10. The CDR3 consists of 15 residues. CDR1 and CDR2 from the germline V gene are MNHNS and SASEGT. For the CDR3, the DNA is TGTGCCAGCAGTGTAAGGCTAGCGGGGGCTTGGGAGCAGTTCTTC. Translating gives CASSVRLAGAWEQFF.